The source of this TCR beta chain is a study of CD8 T cells in ankylosing spondylitis. The table lists this clonotype with a few counts. Its antigen is unidentified. The V and J ends lost 4 bases and 3 bases respectively, with 14 bases between them. The CDR3 covers 14 residues. In germline, CDR1 is SGHRS, CDR2 YFSETQ. Whole-study results and caveats: As reported, disease-linked clones showed significant enrichment in matched ankylosing spondylitis synovial fluid. Seemingly distinctive of ankylosing spondylitis blood was a TCR beta motif formed by eight highly homologous variants. In reactive arthritis synovial fluid and blood, some motif variants had been reported before. Relatively rare in peripheral blood, disease-linked clones were also CD8+.

As the method for making TCR beta libraries, quantitative 5'-RACE with molecular barcodes was used. TCRdb reprocessed the 5' RACE reads via MiXCR and lists one record per CDR3 protein. The repertoire holds a few hundred thousand distinct CDR3 sequences, with roughly 17% as singletons. This rearrangement joins TRBV5-1 to TRBJ2-7; TRBD2 is a possible D gene (6 bases). The sample consisted of blood, either unsorted or a sorted T cell fraction (not recorded which). The TCR comes from a male donor with ankylosing spondylitis. CDR3 in DNA: TGCGCCAGCAGCGTGGGTAGCGGTTACTACGAGCAGTACTTC. Amino acid sequence: CASSVGSGYYEQYF.